The present TCR beta chain was sequenced within a study of blood T cells in healthy people across ages. Findings and caveats of the study: It was the long-lived donors that had more naive CD4+ cells and higher diversity than aged donors. The recorded TCR beta diversity per million T cells decreased in a roughly linear manner with age.

The V and J ends lost 2 bases and 3 bases respectively, with 13 bases between them. CDR1 and CDR2 from the germline V gene are MNHEY and SVGAGI. This CDR3 spans 15 amino acids. As regards this clonotype: Its cognate antigen is unknown.

Alongside a J-beta primer mix, a sample-barcoded 5' primer served in a second PCR lasting roughly 7 to 12 cycles. Each cDNA molecule was tagged by a template-switch adaptor with 12 random nucleotides. Each CDR3 protein is one row after TCRdb ran MiXCR on the 5' RACE reads. This sample has about 1.4 million distinct CDR3 sequences, with around 55% found just once. Sequencing used blood. This TCR was recovered from a man between 18 and 35 years old in good health. This chain joins TRBV6-5 and TRBJ2-5, with D perhaps TRBD2 (5 bases). The CDR3 reads CASSYGVGREETQYF. CDR3 nucleotides: TGTGCCAGCAGTTACGGTGTTGGGAGAGAAGAGACCCAGTACTTC.